This T cell receptor (beta chain) was profiled in a study of shared clonotypes between healthy human individuals. V gave up 4 bases and J gave up 7 bases, with 14 bases separating them. There are 14 residues in the CDR3. Germline CDR1 and CDR2: SGDLS and YYNGEE. Assay: immunoSEQ multiplex PCR; the TCRdb copy retains only in-frame clones and omits some. The sample holds around 2,000,000 clones; over 85% are singletons and the top ten take roughly 1%. Positively selected for CCR7, the CD45RO-negative cells used as naive CD8 cells excluded terminally differentiated effector memory CD45RA+ cells. As for this clone: Antigen unknown.

Study results and caveats: Even with large depth, rarefaction showed that sorted-subset sequencing was incomplete.

The clonotype originates from a man aged 18 to 29 in good health. Sample: naive CD8+ T cells sorted from blood. The chain combines TRBV9 with TRBJ1-4; TRBD1 might be the D (5 bases). DNA of the CDR3: TGTGCCAGCAGCAAGCAGGGTGCGGCTGAAAAACTGTTTTTT. It translates to CASSKQGAAEKLFF.